This entry is about one T cell receptor (beta chain). Its antigen is as yet unknown. This specimen comes from a study of cytomegalovirus exposure and HLA in healthy donors. Likely unrecorded immune exposures existed in these nominally healthy donors. PCR employed 60 Vbeta and 13 Jbeta primers. Here immunoSEQ multiplex PCR was the method, and the copy in TCRdb shows in-frame clones only, minus some. The top ten clones hold around 6.3% of a sample with roughly 130,000 clones, approximately 72% of them seen once. Whole-study results and caveats: What a later analysis showed was that several of the most significant clusters appeared linked to common viral pathogens.

Trimming took off 2 bases at V and 6 bases at J, with 14 bases between the two ends. Germline CDR1 is SGHVS and CDR2 is FQNEAQ. The CDR3 consists of 15 residues. The TCR comes from a woman aged 55-70 years in good health and CMV-seronegative. This sequence joins TRBV7-8 and TRBJ2-1; possible D gene TRBD2, 6 bases. The sequenced sample was PBMCs. CDR3 loop: CASSLRREGGNEQFF. The CDR3 region has the DNA TGTGCCAGCAGCTTAAGGAGGGAAGGAGGCAATGAGCAGTTCTTC. Drawing the rest from reference TRBV7-8 and TRBJ2-1, the complete variable domain is GAGVSQSPRYKVAKRGQDVALRCDPISGHVSLFWYQQALGQGPEFLTYFQNEAQLDKSGLPSDRFFAERPEGSVSTLKIQRTQQEDSAVYLCASSLRREGGNEQFFGPGTRLTVL.